This T cell receptor beta chain was recovered during a study of cytomegalovirus exposure and HLA in healthy donors. To note about this clone: Its antigen is undetermined.

The CDR3 has 13 amino acids. V was clipped by 8 bases and J by 5 bases, with 15 bases between them. Germline CDR1 and CDR2: SNHLY and FYNNEI. Study-wide results and limits: Rarity held for most TCR sequences, but there were some public TCRs that occurred in many donors. The only immune exposure information that was available was CMV serostatus.

Vbeta (60) and Jbeta (13) primers were used in the PCR. TCRdb's copy holds only in-frame clones and misses some; the assay was immunoSEQ multiplex PCR. The repertoire has approximately 100,000 clones, roughly two thirds of them found once; the top ten carry about 2.5%. The sequence was obtained from a man in his forties or fifties in good health and CMV-seronegative. The rearrangement links TRBV2 to TRBJ2-5, with a possible D match to TRBD2 (5 bases). Sequencing was done on a sample of PBMCs. CDR3 sequence: CASRGFRGETQYF. In DNA form, the CDR3 reads TGTGCCAGCCGAGGATTCAGAGGGGAGACCCAGTACTTC.